A selection of T cell receptor beta chains follows, all from one sample in a study of technical replicates of blood from a handful of donors. Here immunoSEQ multiplex PCR was the method, and the copy in TCRdb shows in-frame clones only, minus some. The repertoire holds fewer than 80,000 clones, approximately 89% seen once, with 4.8% in the top ten. The source material was PBMCs. These receptors were collected from a human donor in good health. Some clones in this sample may be carry-over from other donors' samples. Each CDR3 is given with its conserved first and last residue.

CDR3	V
CASSVGTGGITGELFF	TRBV5-8
CASSESGDFYGYTF	TRBV6-1
CASTPGQENTEAFF	TRBV5-4
CASRRTAGGQETQYF	TRBV6-5
CAWTAVGVTGEGQPQHF	TRBV30
CASSEAVNERGVYEQYF	TRBV2
CASRQDTQRGGYTF	TRBV2
CASRRQGRDTEAFF	TRBV2
CASRNPGEGQPQHF	TRBV2
CASSPGLRTGGAKVGEQYF	TRBV5-1
CAWTDSGGRYAVF	TRBV30
CASSLGVGADTQYF	TRBV7-9
CASSHGERNTEAFF	TRBV5-8
CASSAQGSDTQYF	TRBV5-6
CASSQDPRSVDTQYF	TRBV4-2
CASSEFSGLGANVLTF	TRBV25-1
CSVGSSGSYEQYF	TRBV29-1
CASSSLENEQYF	TRBV7-2
CASTVDRLTNYGYTF	TRBV5-6
CASSGWTGGVREAFF	TRBV6-1
CASSSDRGKGETQYF	TRBV7-3
CASSDGQSYEQYF	TRBV6-6
CASSLGLFYEQYF	TRBV11-1
CASSKTGYNEQFF	TRBV5-6
CASSLAWADGNLGEQYF	TRBV7-9
CASSAVLVDTQYF	TRBV11-2
CASSWGDREAEQYF	TRBV5-1
CSLYGTSMQYF	TRBV20-1
CASSEKRTGDAGELFF	TRBV10-1
CSVEDFRDSNNEQFF	TRBV29-1
CASSSGRELNYGYTF	TRBV27
CASSLVPGLAGPYEQYF	TRBV7-2